This T cell receptor beta chain was captured in a study of shared clonotypes between healthy human individuals. On this clone itself: Its antigen is undetermined.

The CDR3 consists of 16 residues. The V gene's germline CDR1 is SGHTA and CDR2 FQGNSA. V lost 1 base, J lost 2 bases, and 6 bases stayed unmatched. Points from the study as a whole: The small donor group covered limited genetic and exposure diversity.

This table comes from immunoSEQ multiplex PCR, and its TCRdb copy is limited to in-frame clones, with some not included. The sample lists roughly 2.6 million clones; approximately 94% were seen once. This sequence joins TRBV7-2 and TRBJ2-3, with 7 positions matching TRBD2. Sequenced material: naive CD4+ T cells sorted from blood. Subset described: CD45RA+ positively selected. This clonotype was sampled from a man aged 18 to 29 in good health. The DNA for the CDR3 is TGTGCCAGCAGCTTAGTTCGGCGGGAGCACACAGATACGCAGTATTTT. Protein sequence: CASSLVRREHTDTQYF.